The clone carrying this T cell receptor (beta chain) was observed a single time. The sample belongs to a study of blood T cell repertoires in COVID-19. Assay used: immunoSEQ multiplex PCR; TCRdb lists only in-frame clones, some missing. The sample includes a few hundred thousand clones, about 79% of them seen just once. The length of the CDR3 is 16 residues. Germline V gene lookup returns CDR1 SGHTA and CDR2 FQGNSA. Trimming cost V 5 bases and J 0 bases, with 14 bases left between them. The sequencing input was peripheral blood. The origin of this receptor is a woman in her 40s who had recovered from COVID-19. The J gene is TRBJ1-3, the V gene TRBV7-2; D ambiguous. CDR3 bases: TGTGCCAGCAGCCTCTACGTAAGCGGCTCTGGAAACACCATATATTTT. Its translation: CASSLYVSGSGNTIYF.